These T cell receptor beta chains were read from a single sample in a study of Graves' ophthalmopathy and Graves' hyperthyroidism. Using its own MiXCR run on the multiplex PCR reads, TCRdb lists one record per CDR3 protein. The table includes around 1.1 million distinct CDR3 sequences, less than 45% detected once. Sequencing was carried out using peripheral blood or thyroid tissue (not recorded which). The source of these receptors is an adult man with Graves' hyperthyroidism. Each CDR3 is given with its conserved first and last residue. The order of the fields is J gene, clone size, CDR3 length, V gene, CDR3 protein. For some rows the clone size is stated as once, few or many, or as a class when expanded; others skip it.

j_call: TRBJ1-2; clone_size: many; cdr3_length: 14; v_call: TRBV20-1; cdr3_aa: CSARVRQVAYGYTF
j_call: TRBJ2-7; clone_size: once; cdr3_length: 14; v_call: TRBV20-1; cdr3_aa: CSASTSGGVYEQYF
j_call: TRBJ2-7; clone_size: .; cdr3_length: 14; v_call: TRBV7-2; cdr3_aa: CASSPAGQGAEQYF
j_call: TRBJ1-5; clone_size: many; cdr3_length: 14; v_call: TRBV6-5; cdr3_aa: CASRRRADNQPQHF
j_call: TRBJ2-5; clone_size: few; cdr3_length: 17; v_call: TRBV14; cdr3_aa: CASSQESREVYSETQYF
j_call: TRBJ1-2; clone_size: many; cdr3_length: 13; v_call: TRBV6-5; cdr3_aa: CASLGEGQLGYTF
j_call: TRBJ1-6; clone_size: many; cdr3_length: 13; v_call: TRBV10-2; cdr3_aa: CASSERGNSPLHF
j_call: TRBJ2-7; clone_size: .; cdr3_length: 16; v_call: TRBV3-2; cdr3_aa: CASSQARSSVVYEQYF
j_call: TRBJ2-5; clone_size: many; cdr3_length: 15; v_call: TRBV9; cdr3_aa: CASSVDRGLGETQYF
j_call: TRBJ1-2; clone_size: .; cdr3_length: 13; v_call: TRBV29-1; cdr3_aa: CSVKGQGGYGYTF
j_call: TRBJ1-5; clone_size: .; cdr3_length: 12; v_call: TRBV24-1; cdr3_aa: CATSDLQETQHF
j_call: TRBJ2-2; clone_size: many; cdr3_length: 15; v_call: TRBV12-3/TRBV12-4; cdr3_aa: CASSSGQTNTGELFF
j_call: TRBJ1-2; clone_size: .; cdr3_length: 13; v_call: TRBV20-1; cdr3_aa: CSARLWASDGYTF
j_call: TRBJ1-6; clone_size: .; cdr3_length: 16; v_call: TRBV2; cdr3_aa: CASSETGLRGGSPLHF
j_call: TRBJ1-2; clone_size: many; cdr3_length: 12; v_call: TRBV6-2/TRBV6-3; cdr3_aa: CASRPDRGPYTF
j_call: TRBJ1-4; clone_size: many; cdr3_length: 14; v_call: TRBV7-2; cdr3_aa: CASSSTTTNEKLFF
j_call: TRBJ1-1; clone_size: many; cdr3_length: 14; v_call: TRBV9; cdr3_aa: CASSYKATGNEAFF
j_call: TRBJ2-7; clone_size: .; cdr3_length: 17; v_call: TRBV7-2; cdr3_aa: CASSSRQTSGWTYEQYF
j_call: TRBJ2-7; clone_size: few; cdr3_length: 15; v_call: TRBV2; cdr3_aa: CASSFRDRMTYEQYF
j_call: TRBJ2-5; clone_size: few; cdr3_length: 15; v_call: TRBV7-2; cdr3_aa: CASSQGFGGAEAQYF
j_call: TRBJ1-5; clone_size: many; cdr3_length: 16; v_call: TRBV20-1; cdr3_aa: CSAYSSGMGGNQPQHF
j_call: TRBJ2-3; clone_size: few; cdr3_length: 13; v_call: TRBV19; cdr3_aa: CASSQSMGDTQYF
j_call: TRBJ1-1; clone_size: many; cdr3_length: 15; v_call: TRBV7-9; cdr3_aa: CASSELQGSNTEAFF
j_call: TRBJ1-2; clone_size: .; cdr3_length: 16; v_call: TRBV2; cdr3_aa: CASSYRDSLLNYGYTF
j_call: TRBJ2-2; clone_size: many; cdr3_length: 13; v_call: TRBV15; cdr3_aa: CAAGTTNTGELFF
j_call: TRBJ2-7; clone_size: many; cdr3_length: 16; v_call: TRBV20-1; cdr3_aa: CSARDPVRGSSYEQYF
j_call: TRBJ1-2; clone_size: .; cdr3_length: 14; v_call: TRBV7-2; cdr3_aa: CASSLYGDYYGYTF
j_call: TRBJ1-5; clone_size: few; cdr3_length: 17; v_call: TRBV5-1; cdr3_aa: CASSYNRGQPLDQPQHF
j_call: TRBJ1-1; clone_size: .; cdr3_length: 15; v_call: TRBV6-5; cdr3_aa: CASRLYLTGDAEAFF
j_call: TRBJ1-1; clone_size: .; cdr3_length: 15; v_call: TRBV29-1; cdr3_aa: CSAVDPSRGNTEAFF
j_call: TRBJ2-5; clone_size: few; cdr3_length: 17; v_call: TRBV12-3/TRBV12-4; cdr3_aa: CASSRPQSGAFQETQYF